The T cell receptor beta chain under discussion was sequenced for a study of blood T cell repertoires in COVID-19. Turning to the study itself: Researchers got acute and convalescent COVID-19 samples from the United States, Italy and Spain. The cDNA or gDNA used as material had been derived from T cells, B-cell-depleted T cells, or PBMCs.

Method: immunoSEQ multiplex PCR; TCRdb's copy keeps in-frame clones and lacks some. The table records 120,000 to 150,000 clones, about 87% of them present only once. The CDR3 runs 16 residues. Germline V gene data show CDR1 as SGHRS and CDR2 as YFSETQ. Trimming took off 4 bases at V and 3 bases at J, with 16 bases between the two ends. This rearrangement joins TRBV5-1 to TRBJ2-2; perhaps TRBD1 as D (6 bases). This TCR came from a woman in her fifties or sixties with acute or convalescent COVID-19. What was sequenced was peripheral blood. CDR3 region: CASSLQVPGDTGELFF. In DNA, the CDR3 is TGCGCCAGCAGCCTCCAGGTCCCAGGGGACACCGGGGAGCTGTTTTTT.